What follows are 25 T cell receptor beta chains derived from one specimen sequenced in a study of blood T cell repertoires in COVID-19. Assay used: immunoSEQ multiplex PCR; TCRdb lists only in-frame clones, some missing. The sample yields about 180,000 clones, over 80% seen once. The specimen was peripheral blood. The receptor source for this set is a woman aged 70-85 years with acute or convalescent COVID-19.

J is TRBJ1-1 and V is TRBV6-6, with 7 bases identical to TRBD1. The CDR3 has 14 amino acids. V dropped 2 bases and J dropped 8; count of bases not matched to a gene: 8. Germline CDR1 reads MNHNY; CDR2 reads SVGAGI (reference sequence). CDR3 amino acids: CASSYVGPGGEAFF. In DNA, the CDR3 is TGTGCCAGCAGTTACGTCGGACCAGGGGGAGAAGCTTTCTTT.

The chain's CDR3 is CASSPDGTNYGYTF. The CDR3 DNA reads as TGCGCCAGCAGTCCTGACGGGACTAACTATGGCTACACCTTC. V is TRBV5-1 and J is TRBJ1-2; D not resolved. Germline V gives CDR1 SGHRS, CDR2 YFSETQ. The V gene lost 5 bases and the J gene lost 0 bases, with 11 bases spanning the gap. The CDR3 contains 14 residues.

The chain joins TRBV18 to TRBJ2-3, with 8 positions matching TRBD1. V lost 4 bases and J lost 4; bases outside the gene matches: 7. The germline CDR1 and CDR2 sequences are KGHSH and LQKENI. This CDR3 contains 15 residues. The CDR3, as DNA: TGTGCCAGCTCACTCCAGGGGGCGTTTGCAGATACGCAGTATTTT. Amino acid sequence: CASSLQGAFADTQYF.

This clone occurred once. The chain couples TRBV5-5 to TRBJ2-5, with D maybe TRBD1 (5 bases). Trimming left V 3 bases short and J 5 bases short, with 11 bases between. This CDR3 has 13 amino acids. Germline assignment: CDR1 SGHKS and CDR2 YYEKEE (reference sequence). This CDR3 reads CASSSDSLETQYF. In nucleotides, the CDR3 is TGTGCCAGCAGCTCTGACAGTCTGGAGACCCAGTACTTC.

The genes are TRBV2 and TRBJ2-7; weak D call: TRBD2 (6 bases). The CDR3 consists of 12 residues. The ends were cut back, 7 bases at V and 4 bases at J, with 11 bases in the middle. Per the germline V gene, CDR1 is SNHLY and CDR2 is FYNNEI. The CDR3 here is CASKVLAYEQYF. The CDR3 DNA reads as TGTGCCAGCAAGGTCCTAGCGTACGAGCAGTACTTC.

The genes are TRBV30 and TRBJ1-5, with 7 positions matching TRBD1. J was trimmed by 4 bases and V by 1 base; bases with no gene match: 4. This CDR3 spans 14 amino acids. Looked up from germline, CDR1 is GTSNPN and CDR2 is SVGIG (reference sequence). The CDR3 DNA sequence: TGTGCCTGGAGTGAGAACAGGGGAAATCAGCCCCAGCATTTT. It codes for CAWSENRGNQPQHF. Using reference TRBV30 and TRBJ1-5 for the parts outside the CDR3, the full variable domain is SQTIHQWPATLVQPVGSPLSLECTVEGTSNPNLYWYRQAAGRGLQLLFYSVGIGQISSEVPQNLSASRPQDRQFILSSKKLLLSDSGFYLCAWSENRGNQPQHFGDGTRLSIL.

This clone was observed once. This sequence joins TRBV19 and TRBJ2-5, with 9 bases aligning to TRBD1. The CDR3 runs 16 residues. CDR1 is LNHDA and CDR2 is SQIVND in the germline V gene (reference sequence). Trimming removed 5 bases from V and 3 bases from J; junction bases left unmatched: 10. The CDR3 nucleotides read TGTGCCAGTAGTCCCCATAAAGACAGGGGGGAAGAGACCCAGTACTTC. This sequence encodes CASSPHKDRGEETQYF. The complete variable domain, with remaining parts taken from reference TRBV19 and TRBJ2-5, reads DGGITQSPKYLFRKEGQNVTLSCEQNLNHDAMYWYRQDPGQGLRLIYYSQIVNDFQKGDIAEGYSVSREKKESFPLTVTSAQKNPTAFYLCASSPHKDRGEETQYFGPGTRLLVL.

This chain connects TRBV7-8 to TRBJ2-2; no clear D. The germline CDR1 and CDR2 sequences are SGHVS and FQNEAQ. This CDR3 has 15 amino acids. V dropped 2 bases and J dropped 1 base, with 8 bases sitting between them. CDR3 DNA sequence: TGTGCCAGCAGCTTACTAACTGAGAACACCGGGGAGCTGTTTTTT. Translated: CASSLLTENTGELFF.

The V gene is TRBV6-5, the J gene TRBJ1-1, with D unclear. CDR1 is MNHEY, CDR2 SVGAGI, per germline. The CDR3 sequence is 13 residues long. V was clipped by 5 bases and J by 1 base, with 8 bases between them. The CDR3 region is CASSKRGNTEAFF. CDR3 bases: TGTGCCAGCAGTAAACGGGGGAACACTGAAGCTTTCTTT.

The rearrangement joins TRBV5-1 to TRBJ1-1, with a weak D call TRBD1 (5 bases). The V end was cut by 2 bases, the J end by 1 base, with 12 bases between. Germline CDR1 SGHRS, CDR2 YFSETQ. The CDR3 sequence is 15 residues long. The CDR3 sequence is CASSFTAGSNTEAFF. The DNA for the CDR3 is TGCGCCAGCAGCTTTACGGCAGGGTCGAACACTGAAGCTTTCTTT.

This rearrangement joins TRBV19 to TRBJ2-5; 8 bases line up with TRBD2. J lost 4 bases, V lost 5 bases, and 12 bases had no gene match. Germline V gene sequence: CDR1 LNHDA, CDR2 SQIVND (reference sequence). The CDR3 extends over 16 amino acids. The CDR3 coding sequence is TGTGCCAGTAGTTCTACAGCGGGGGCGCCGGGAGAGACCCAGTACTTC. Translated: CASSSTAGAPGETQYF.

This clone was picked up one time. J is TRBJ1-1 and V is TRBV6-1, with TRBD1 as a possible D gene (5 bases). V was cut by 2 bases and J by 6 bases, with 13 bases left in between. Germline assignment: CDR1 MNHNS and CDR2 SASEGT. The CDR3 covers 14 residues. CDR3 residues: CASSENGADSEAFF. CDR3 nucleotides: TGTGCCAGCAGTGAAAATGGGGCCGACTCTGAAGCTTTCTTT.

The chain joins TRBV19 to TRBJ2-7, with 7 bases identical to TRBD1. CDR1 is LNHDA, CDR2 SQIVND, per germline (reference sequence). This CDR3 contains 14 residues. V lost 6 bases to trimming and J lost 2 bases; unmatched junction nucleotides: 7. CDR3 DNA: TGTGCCAGTAGATCCGGGACAGATACCTACGAGCAGTACTTC. It encodes CASRSGTDTYEQYF.

This chain connects TRBV5-6 to TRBJ2-7; 7 nucleotides agree with TRBD1. J gave up 3 bases and V 4 bases, and 13 bases lay outside the gene matches. In germline, CDR1 is SGHDT, CDR2 YYEEEE. The CDR3 totals 16 residues. The CDR3 protein is CASSRPRQGIDYEQYF. As DNA, the CDR3 is TGTGCCAGCAGCCGTCCGAGACAGGGAATTGACTACGAGCAGTACTTC.

The chain has TRBV4-2 and TRBJ1-2, with 7 bases fitting TRBD1. Trimming took 2 bases from V and 8 from J; bases not matched to a gene: 20. The germline V gene encodes CDR1 LGHNA and CDR2 YNFKEQ. This CDR3 contains 18 residues. As DNA, the CDR3 is TGTGCCAGCAGCCAACAACAGGGGTTTTCTTCTTACCTTCTAGGCTACACCTTC. This codes for CASSQQQGFSSYLLGYTF.

The chain employs TRBV7-8 and TRBJ2-1, with TRBD1 as a possible D gene (6 bases). This CDR3 is built from 14 residues. V gave up 6 bases and J gave up 6 bases, with 15 bases separating them. Per germline, CDR1 SGHVS and CDR2 FQNEAQ. DNA for the CDR3: TGTGCCAGCAGTATAGGACAGTATCGCAATGAGCAGTTCTTC. Its translation is CASSIGQYRNEQFF.

The chain uses TRBV19 and TRBJ2-7; the D gene is possibly TRBD1 (5 bases). Germline V gene lookup returns CDR1 LNHDA and CDR2 SQIVND (reference sequence). Trimming left V 5 bases short and J 5 bases short, with 19 bases between. The CDR3 consists of 15 residues. The CDR3 coding sequence is TGTGCCAGTAGTCCCAGGGCCGCGCTGCGCGACGAGCAGTACTTC. Translation: CASSPRAALRDEQYF.

The chain recombines TRBV18 with TRBJ1-4; D remains unclear. Germline CDR1 and CDR2: KGHSH and LQKENI. The length of the CDR3 is 14 residues. The V end lost 3 bases, the J end lost 7 bases, and 12 bases lay between the germline ends. The DNA for the CDR3 is TGTGCCAGCTCACCTTTTCAGGATGGTGAAAAACTGTTTTTT. It codes for CASSPFQDGEKLFF.

This clone was picked up a small number of times. V is TRBV15 and J is TRBJ1-4, with no clear D. Germline-derived CDR1 and CDR2 are LNHNV and YYDKDF (reference sequence). Trimming stripped 6 bases from V and 5 bases from J, with 22 bases between. The CDR3 covers 17 residues. The DNA of the CDR3 is TGTGCCACCAGAGACTCTCTGGGTCCAGATAAAAATGAAAAACTGTTTTTT. It yields the protein CATRDSLGPDKNEKLFF.

The J gene is TRBJ2-1, the V gene TRBV4-3, with D possibly being TRBD2 (5 bases). CDR3 size: 17 residues. Trimming left V 7 bases short and J 3 bases short, with 22 bases between. Germline-derived CDR1 and CDR2 are LGHNA and YSLEER. CDR3 bases: TGCGCCAGCATTAGGCGCGAATCATATCGGGACTACAATGAGCAGTTCTTC. Amino acid sequence: CASIRRESYRDYNEQFF.

The gene calls are TRBV19 and TRBJ2-1, with 9 bases lining up with TRBD1. CDR3 length equals 14 residues. Germline-derived CDR1 and CDR2 are LNHDA and SQIVND (reference sequence). The J segment lost 6 bases and the V segment lost 6 bases, leaving 6 bases of the junction unmatched. Here the CDR3 reads CASSAGQGVNEQFF. The CDR3 nucleotides are TGTGCCAGTAGCGCGGGACAGGGTGTCAATGAGCAGTTCTTC.

This clone was recorded only once. CDR3 in amino acids: CATAPTGTGNQPQHF. CDR3 nucleotide sequence: TGTGCCACCGCCCCGACCGGGACAGGCAATCAGCCCCAGCATTTT. The chain combines TRBV24-1 with TRBJ1-5, with 7 bases identical to TRBD1. This CDR3 is built from 15 residues. CDR1 and CDR2 from the germline V gene are KGHDR and SFDVKD. V was pared by 9 bases and J by 2 bases, with 9 bases of the junction left unmatched.

The genes are TRBV7-2 and TRBJ2-3; D gene uncertain. Germline-derived CDR1 and CDR2 are SGHTA and FQGNSA. V was shortened by 0 bases and J by 5 bases, with 15 bases between the two germline ends. The CDR3 extends over 16 amino acids. The CDR3 spells CASSLARRVSGDTQYF. The CDR3 DNA reads as TGTGCCAGCAGCTTAGCTCGTCGGGTCTCTGGAGATACGCAGTATTTT.

The rearrangement joins TRBV15 to TRBJ1-1; a possible D gene is TRBD1 (6 bases). Germline CDR1 reads LNHNV; CDR2 reads YYDKDF (reference sequence). The length of the CDR3 is 15 residues. V was cut by 1 base and J by 3 bases, with 12 bases left in between. The chain's CDR3 is CATSRVWAGDTEAFF. CDR3 sequence (DNA): TGTGCCACCAGCAGAGTATGGGCAGGGGACACTGAAGCTTTCTTT.

The chain links TRBV4-3 to TRBJ2-3; D is perhaps TRBD2 (5 bases). The germline gives CDR1 LGHNA, CDR2 YSLEER. V shed 0 bases and J shed 5 bases, with 15 bases lying between them. This CDR3 has 16 residues. The CDR3 loop is CASSQDWLAEGDTQYF. As DNA, the CDR3 is TGCGCCAGCAGCCAAGATTGGCTAGCCGAGGGAGATACGCAGTATTTT.